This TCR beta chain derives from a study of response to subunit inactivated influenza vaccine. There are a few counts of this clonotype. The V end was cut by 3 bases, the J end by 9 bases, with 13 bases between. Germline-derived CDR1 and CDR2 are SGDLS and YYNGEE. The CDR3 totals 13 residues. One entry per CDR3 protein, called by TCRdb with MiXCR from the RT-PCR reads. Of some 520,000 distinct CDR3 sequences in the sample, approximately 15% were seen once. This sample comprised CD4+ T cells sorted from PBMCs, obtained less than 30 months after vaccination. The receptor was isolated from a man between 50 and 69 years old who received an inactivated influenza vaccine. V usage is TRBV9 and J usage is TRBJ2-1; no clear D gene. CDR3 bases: TGTGCCAGCAGCGCGACAATCGCCCTTGAGCAGTTCTTC. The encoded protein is CASSATIALEQFF.